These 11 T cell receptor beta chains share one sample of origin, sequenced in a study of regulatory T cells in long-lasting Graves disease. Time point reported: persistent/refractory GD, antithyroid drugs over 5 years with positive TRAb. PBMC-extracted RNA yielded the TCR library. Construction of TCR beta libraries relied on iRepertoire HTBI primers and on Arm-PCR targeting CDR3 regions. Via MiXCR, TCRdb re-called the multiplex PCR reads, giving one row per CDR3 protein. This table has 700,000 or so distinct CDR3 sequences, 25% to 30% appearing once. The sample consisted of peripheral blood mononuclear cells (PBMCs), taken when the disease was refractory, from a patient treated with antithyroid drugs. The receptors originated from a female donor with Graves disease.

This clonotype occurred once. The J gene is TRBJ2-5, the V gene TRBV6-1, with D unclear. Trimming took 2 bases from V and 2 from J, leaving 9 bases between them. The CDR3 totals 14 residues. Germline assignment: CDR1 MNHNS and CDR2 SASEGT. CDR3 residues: CASSESLGQETQYF. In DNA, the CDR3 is TGTGCCAGCAGTGAATCCTTAGGGCAAGAGACCCAGTACTTC.

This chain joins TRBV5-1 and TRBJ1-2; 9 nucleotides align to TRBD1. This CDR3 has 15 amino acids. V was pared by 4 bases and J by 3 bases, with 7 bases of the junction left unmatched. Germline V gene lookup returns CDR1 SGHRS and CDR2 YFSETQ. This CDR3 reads CASSKEGQGYYGYTF. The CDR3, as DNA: TGCGCCAGCAGCAAGGAAGGACAGGGGTACTATGGCTACACCTTC. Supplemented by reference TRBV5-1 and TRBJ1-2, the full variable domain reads KAGVTQTPRYLIKTRGQQVTLSCSPISGHRSVSWYQQTPGQGLQFLFEYFSETQRNKGNFPGRFSGRQFSNSRSEMNVSTLELGDSALYLCASSKEGQGYYGYTFGSGTRLTVV.

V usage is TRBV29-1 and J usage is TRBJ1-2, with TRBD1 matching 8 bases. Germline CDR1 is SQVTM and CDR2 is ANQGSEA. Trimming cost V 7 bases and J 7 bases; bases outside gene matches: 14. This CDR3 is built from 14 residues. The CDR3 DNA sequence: TGCAGCGGCGCCCCCGGGACAGGCCAGGGTGGCTACACCTTC. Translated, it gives CSGAPGTGQGGYTF.

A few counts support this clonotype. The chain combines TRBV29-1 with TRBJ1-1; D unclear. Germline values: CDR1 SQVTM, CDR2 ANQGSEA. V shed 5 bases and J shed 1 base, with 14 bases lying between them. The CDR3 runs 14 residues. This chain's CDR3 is CSVPDSGWNTEAFF. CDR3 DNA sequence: TGCAGCGTTCCCGATTCGGGTTGGAACACTGAAGCTTTCTTT.

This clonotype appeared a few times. Here the CDR3 reads CASSPFAGLNTEAFF. CDR3 bases: TGTGCCAGCTCACCTTTCGCAGGCTTGAACACTGAAGCTTTCTTT. This rearrangement joins TRBV18 to TRBJ1-1, with no clear D. The CDR3 is 15 residues long. Germline lookup yields CDR1 KGHSH and CDR2 LQKENI. Trimming took 3 bases from V and 0 from J, leaving 11 bases between them.

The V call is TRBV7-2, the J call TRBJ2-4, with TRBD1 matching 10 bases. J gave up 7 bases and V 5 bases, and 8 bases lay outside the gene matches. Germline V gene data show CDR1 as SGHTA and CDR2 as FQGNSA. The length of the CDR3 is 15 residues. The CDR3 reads CASSRTGGSNNIQYF. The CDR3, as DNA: TGTGCCAGCAGCAGGACAGGGGGTTCGAACAACATTCAGTACTTC.

CDR3: CATSPVGEAFF. The CDR3, as DNA: TGTGCCACCTCCCCGGTAGGTGAAGCTTTCTTT. The chain carries TRBV28 and TRBJ1-1, with unresolved D. Trimming stripped 10 bases from V and 7 bases from J, with 13 bases between. This CDR3 has 11 residues. Germline CDR1 and CDR2: MDHEN and SYDVKM.

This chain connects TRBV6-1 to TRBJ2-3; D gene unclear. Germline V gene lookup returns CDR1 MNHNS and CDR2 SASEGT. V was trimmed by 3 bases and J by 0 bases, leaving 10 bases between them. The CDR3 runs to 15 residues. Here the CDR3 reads CASSDREGSTDTQYF. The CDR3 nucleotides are TGTGCCAGCAGTGATAGGGAAGGCAGCACAGATACGCAGTATTTT.

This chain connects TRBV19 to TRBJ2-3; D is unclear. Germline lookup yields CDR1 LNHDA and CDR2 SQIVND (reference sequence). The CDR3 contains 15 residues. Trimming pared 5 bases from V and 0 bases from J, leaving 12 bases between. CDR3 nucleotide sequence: TGTGCCAGTAGTGGTCTAGGCTTTAGCACAGATACGCAGTATTTT. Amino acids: CASSGLGFSTDTQYF. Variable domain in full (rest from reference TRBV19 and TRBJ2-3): DGGITQSPKYLFRKEGQNVTLSCEQNLNHDAMYWYRQDPGQGLRLIYYSQIVNDFQKGDIAEGYSVSREKKESFPLTVTSAQKNPTAFYLCASSGLGFSTDTQYFGPGTRLTVL.

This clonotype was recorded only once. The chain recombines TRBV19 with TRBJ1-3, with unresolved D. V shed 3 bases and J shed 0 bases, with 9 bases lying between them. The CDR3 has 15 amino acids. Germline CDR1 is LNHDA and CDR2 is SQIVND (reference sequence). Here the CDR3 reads CASSISDDSGNTIYF. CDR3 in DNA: TGTGCCAGTAGTATCTCAGACGACTCTGGAAACACCATATATTTT.

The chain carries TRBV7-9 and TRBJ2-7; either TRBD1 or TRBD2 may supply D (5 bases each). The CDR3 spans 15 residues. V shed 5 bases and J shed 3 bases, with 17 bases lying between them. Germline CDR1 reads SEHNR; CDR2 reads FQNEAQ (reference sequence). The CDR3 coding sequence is TGTGCCAGCAGCCCCCCCGGGGCAGGGTACTACGAGCAGTACTTC. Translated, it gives CASSPPGAGYYEQYF.